This T cell receptor beta chain was captured by sequencing in a study of blood T cell repertoires in COVID-19. CDR3 length: 14 residues. V was trimmed by 4 bases and J by 0 bases, leaving 8 bases between them. CDR1 SNHLY and CDR2 FYNNEI come from the germline V gene. In the original processing: Reference gene primer amplification gave nucleated cell count estimates. Data came from immunoSEQ multiplex PCR; TCRdb stores just in-frame clones and leaves some out. The V and J calls and clone size were taken over from that table, and D and trimming were inferred from the DNA. The sample includes almost 300,000 clones, just under 90% of them seen just once. Enrollment of patients from Seattle took place during active infection, with longitudinal follow-up.

The clonotype originates from a woman aged 25 to 39 with COVID-19, enrolled during active disease. This chain joins TRBV2 and TRBJ2-3, with a possible D match to TRBD2 (6 bases). The sample consisted of peripheral blood. The CDR3 DNA is TGTGCCAGCAGTGCCGGGACTAGCACAGATACGCAGTATTTT. It is translated as CASSAGTSTDTQYF. Complete variable domain (other parts from reference TRBV2 and TRBJ2-3): EPEVTQTPSHQVTQMGQEVILRCVPISNHLYFYWYRQILGQKVEFLVSFYNNEISEKSEIFDDQFSVERPDGSNFTLKIRSTKLEDSAMYFCASSAGTSTDTQYFGPGTRLTVL.